One and the same sample provided the 10 T cell receptor beta chains below, sequenced in a study of T cell responses to AZD1222 COVID-19 vaccine. Clones were read by immunoSEQ multiplex PCR, and TCRdb kept only the in-frame ones, dropping some. Here the sample spans approximately 130,000 clones, roughly nine tenths being singletons. Sample: peripheral blood, taken on day 0 of AZD1222 vaccination. These receptor sequences come from an adult in good health.

The chain joins TRBV11-3 to TRBJ1-1; the match to TRBD1 covers 7 bases. Germline CDR1 SGHNT, CDR2 YENEEA. V shed 6 bases, J shed 2 bases, and the junction held 6 bases outside the gene matches. The CDR3 has 14 residues. This chain's CDR3 is CASSSGQVNTEAFF. CDR3 nucleotide sequence: TGTGCCAGCAGTTCCGGACAGGTAAACACTGAAGCTTTCTTT.

The chain links TRBV25-1 to TRBJ1-2; no reliable D call. V lost 3 bases and J 14 bases, leaving 16 bases between the germline ends. This CDR3 contains 12 residues. Germline lookup yields CDR1 MGHDK and CDR2 SYGVNS. The CDR3 spells CASSDGWLPLTF. The CDR3 region has the DNA TGTGCCAGCAGTGATGGGTGGCTCCCGTTGACCTTC.

CDR3 in amino acids: CASSSNGGRSGYTF. The CDR3 nucleotides read TGTGCCAGCAGCTCTAACGGGGGGAGGAGCGGCTACACCTTC. The chain couples TRBV27 to TRBJ1-2, with D tentatively TRBD1 (5 bases). This CDR3 region has 14 residues. Germline CDR1 MNHEY, CDR2 SMNVEV (reference sequence). Trimming pared 6 bases from V and 8 bases from J, leaving 19 bases between.

This clone has a handful of counts. The genes are TRBV7-2 and TRBJ1-6; D is unclear. The ends were cut back, 5 bases at V and 7 bases at J, with 9 bases in the middle. CDR3 length equals 13 residues. In germline, CDR1 is SGHTA, CDR2 FQGNSA. The CDR3 DNA sequence: TGTGCCAGCAGCCCCGATTCGAATTCACCCCTCCACTTT. This gives the protein CASSPDSNSPLHF.

V gene TRBV3-1 (or the pseudogene TRBV3-2) combines with J gene TRBJ1-2; perhaps TRBD1 as D (5 bases). The CDR3 is 14 amino acids. Germline CDR1 is LGHDT and CDR2 is YNNKEL (reference sequence). Trimming took off 4 bases at V and 5 bases at J, with 14 bases between the two ends. CDR3 amino acids: CASSRGAGDYGYTF. The CDR3 DNA reads as TGTGCCAGCAGCCGTGGGGCCGGCGATTATGGCTACACCTTC.

The chain employs TRBV7-9 and TRBJ2-7; no clear D. CDR3 size: 13 residues. V was cut by 6 bases and J by 7 bases, with 16 bases left in between. Germline loops: CDR1 SEHNR, CDR2 FQNEAQ (reference sequence). In nucleotides, the CDR3 is TGTGCCAGCAGTCGCGACCGCGCCGGGGAGCAGTACTTC. Translated, it gives CASSRDRAGEQYF.

This clone was recorded only once. The chain couples TRBV7-8 to TRBJ2-5; possibly TRBD1 or TRBD2 for D (5 bases each). The germline CDR1 and CDR2 sequences are SGHVS and FQNEAQ. The CDR3 runs 14 residues. V was cut by 7 bases and J by 5 bases, with 17 bases left in between. CDR3 residues: CASTPPGDAETQYF. CDR3 sequence (DNA): TGTGCCAGCACCCCACCCGGGGACGCCGAGACCCAGTACTTC.

The J gene is TRBJ2-7, the V gene TRBV5-1; no clear D. There are 13 residues in the CDR3. CDR1 and CDR2 from the germline V gene are SGHRS and YFSETQ. V lost 3 bases to trimming and J lost 5 bases, with 12 bases between them. The CDR3 DNA reads TGCGCCAGCAGCTGGAATGAGTGGGACGAGCAGTACTTC. Translation gives CASSWNEWDEQYF.

This chain uses TRBV3-1 (or the pseudogene TRBV3-2) with TRBJ2-2; D unclear. CDR1 is LGHDT and CDR2 is YNNKEL in the germline V gene (reference sequence). CDR3 length equals 12 residues. The V end was cut by 4 bases, the J end by 7 bases, with 7 bases between. The CDR3 here is CASSPHGGELFF. In DNA, the CDR3 is TGTGCCAGCAGCCCCCACGGCGGGGAGCTGTTTTTT.

This clone has more than one count but fewer than ten. V is TRBV4-2 and J is TRBJ2-1; 7 positions agree with TRBD2. Germline V gene lookup returns CDR1 LGHNA and CDR2 YNFKEQ. The V and J ends lost 7 bases and 3 bases, in that order; junction bases with no gene match: 15. The CDR3 is made up of 17 amino acids. CDR3 residues: CASTSRMAGEGYNEQFF. CDR3 sequence (DNA): TGTGCCAGCACCTCAAGGATGGCGGGAGAGGGCTACAATGAGCAGTTCTTC.